A selection of T cell receptor beta chains follows, all from one sample in a study of shared clonotypes between healthy human individuals. The repertoire was sequenced with immunoSEQ multiplex PCR; TCRdb's copy has only in-frame clones and lacks some. The table includes around 1.1 million clones, 75% to 80% detected once. The sample was memory CD4+ T cells from PBMCs. The receptors come from a man younger than 30 in good health. Some clones in this sample may be carry-over from other donors' samples. The CDR3 runs from the conserved cysteine through the conserved F or W. The D gene is left open where the match is weak. Clone sizes are given selectively: once, few, many, or a class where the clone is expanded.

CDR3: CASSYRTGYDNEKLFF
DNA: TGTGCCAGCAGTTACCGGACAGGGTACGATAATGAAAAACTGTTTTTT
size: .
D: TRBD1
V: TRBV6-5
J: TRBJ1-4
length: 16

CDR3: CASSWGQGGSYEQYF
DNA: TGTGCCAGCAGCTGGGGACAGGGGGGGTCCTACGAGCAGTACTTC
size: .
D: TRBD1
V: TRBV5-5
J: TRBJ2-7
length: 15

CDR3: CASSARIGGLGYTF
DNA: TGTGCCAGCAGCGCAAGAATAGGGGGGCTTGGCTACACCTTC
size: .
D: .
V: TRBV9
J: TRBJ1-2
length: 14

CDR3: CASSPGQAVPEQYF
DNA: TGTGCCAGCTCACCAGGACAGGCCGTACCGGAGCAGTACTTC
size: .
D: TRBD1
V: TRBV18
J: TRBJ2-7
length: 14

CDR3: CASSPRRDNQPQHF
DNA: TGTGCCAGCAGCCCGCGACGAGACAATCAGCCCCAGCATTTT
size: .
D: .
V: TRBV6-5
J: TRBJ1-5
length: 14

CDR3: CASSFPAGLASGELFF
DNA: TGTGCCAGCAGTTTTCCCGCGGGACTAGCGTCCGGGGAGCTGTTTTTT
size: .
D: TRBD2
V: TRBV27
J: TRBJ2-2
length: 16

CDR3: CASSLYGTGDGYTF
DNA: TGCGCCAGCAGCTTATATGGGACAGGGGACGGCTACACCTTC
size: once
D: TRBD1
V: TRBV5-1
J: TRBJ1-2
length: 14

CDR3: CASNGQGREETQYF
DNA: TGTGCCAGCAACGGACAGGGGAGAGAAGAGACCCAGTACTTC
size: .
D: TRBD1
V: TRBV7-9
J: TRBJ2-5
length: 14

CDR3: CSAPGSTEAFF
DNA: TGCAGTGCCCCAGGGTCAACTGAAGCTTTCTTT
size: .
D: .
V: TRBV20-1
J: TRBJ1-1
length: 11

CDR3: CASSSSPLPPGNTIYF
DNA: TGCGCCAGCAGCTCTTCGCCGCTCCCTCCCGGAAACACCATATATTTT
size: .
D: .
V: TRBV5-1
J: TRBJ1-3
length: 16

CDR3: CASSLAGGLETQYF
DNA: TGTGCCAGCAGCTTAGCCGGTGGGTTAGAGACCCAGTACTTC
size: .
D: .
V: TRBV7-9
J: TRBJ2-5
length: 14

CDR3: CASSGQGDQPQHF
DNA: TGTGCCAGCAGCGGACAGGGCGATCAGCCCCAGCATTTT
size: .
D: TRBD1
V: TRBV6-1
J: TRBJ1-5
length: 13

CDR3: CASSVKGGDTQYF
DNA: TGCGCCAGCAGCGTTAAAGGGGGAGATACGCAGTATTTT
size: .
D: .
V: TRBV5-1
J: TRBJ2-3
length: 13

CDR3: CASSDRTGAPEQFF
DNA: TGTGCCAGCAGCGATAGGACAGGGGCTCCTGAGCAGTTCTTC
size: few
D: TRBD1
V: TRBV9
J: TRBJ2-1
length: 14

CDR3: CASSPLAGGPAEQYF
DNA: TGCGCCAGCAGCCCCCTGGCGGGAGGGCCTGCCGAGCAGTACTTC
size: .
D: TRBD2
V: TRBV5-1
J: TRBJ2-7
length: 15

CDR3: CATSRAGTSFHEQFF
DNA: TGTGCCACCAGCAGAGCCGGGACTAGCTTCCATGAGCAGTTCTTC
size: .
D: TRBD2
V: TRBV15
J: TRBJ2-1
length: 15

CDR3: CAGQSGGNTDTQYF
DNA: TGTGCCGGTCAATCAGGGGGCAACACAGATACGCAGTATTTT
size: .
D: TRBD1
V: TRBV2
J: TRBJ2-3
length: 14

CDR3: CATSRPGTGGYDEQYF
DNA: TGTGCCACCAGCAGACCCGGGACAGGTGGTTATGACGAGCAGTACTTC
size: .
D: TRBD1
V: TRBV15
J: TRBJ2-7
length: 16

CDR3: CASSHRLGAIEKLFF
DNA: TGTGCCAGCAGCCATCGATTGGGGGCTATTGAAAAACTGTTTTTT
size: .
D: .
V: TRBV7-2
J: TRBJ1-4
length: 15

CDR3: CASSPDSPLHF
DNA: TGTGCCAGCAGCCCCGATTCACCCCTCCACTTT
size: once
D: .
V: TRBV6-5
J: TRBJ1-6
length: 11

CDR3: CASSSPPGNTEAFF
DNA: TGTGCCAGCAGTTCGCCTCCCGGTAACACTGAAGCTTTCTTT
size: .
D: .
V: TRBV28
J: TRBJ1-1
length: 14

CDR3: CASSLSRTDTQYF
DNA: TGTGCCAGCAGCTTAAGCCGCACAGATACGCAGTATTTT
size: .
D: .
V: TRBV11-2
J: TRBJ2-3
length: 13

CDR3: CASSEGTGFNTEAFF
DNA: TGTGCCAGCAGTGAAGGGACAGGGTTTAACACTGAAGCTTTCTTT
size: .
D: TRBD1
V: TRBV6-1
J: TRBJ1-1
length: 15

CDR3: CASSLTGSNQPQHF
DNA: TGTGCCAGCAGCTTAACAGGGAGCAATCAGCCCCAGCATTTT
size: .
D: .
V: TRBV11-2
J: TRBJ1-5
length: 14

CDR3: CASSLRGGTEAFF
DNA: TGCGCCAGCAGCTTGAGGGGGGGAACTGAAGCCTTCTTT
size: .
D: .
V: TRBV5-1
J: TRBJ1-1
length: 13

CDR3: CASTRGPSYEQYF
DNA: TGTGCCAGCACAAGGGGGCCCTCCTACGAGCAGTACTTC
size: .
D: TRBD1
V: TRBV2
J: TRBJ2-7
length: 13

CDR3: CASSVLADPYNEQFF
DNA: TGTGCCAGCAGCGTCCTAGCGGACCCCTACAATGAGCAGTTCTTC
size: .
D: TRBD2
V: TRBV9
J: TRBJ2-1
length: 15

CDR3: CASRYTPSPTIQFF
DNA: TGTGCCAGCCGCTATACACCCTCGCCGACAATCCAGTTCTTC
size: few
D: .
V: TRBV5-6
J: TRBJ2-1
length: 14

CDR3: CASTPVPQQGYTF
DNA: TGTGCCAGCACCCCGGTACCGCAGCAGGGCTACACCTTC
size: many
D: .
V: TRBV7-2
J: TRBJ1-2
length: 13

CDR3: CASSLGGTVGEQYF
DNA: TGCGCCAGCAGCTTGGGAGGGACGGTAGGCGAGCAGTACTTC
size: .
D: .
V: TRBV5-1
J: TRBJ2-7
length: 14

CDR3: CASNPKAQALYGYTF
DNA: TGTGCCAGCAACCCGAAGGCCCAGGCTCTCTATGGCTACACCTTC
size: .
D: .
V: TRBV27
J: TRBJ1-2
length: 15

CDR3: CASTDGQGDSPLHF
DNA: TGTGCCAGCACCGACGGACAGGGGGATTCACCCCTCCACTTT
size: few
D: TRBD1
V: TRBV27
J: TRBJ1-6
length: 14

CDR3: CASSGTVNQPQHF
DNA: TGTGCCAGCAGCGGGACAGTCAATCAGCCCCAGCATTTT
size: .
D: TRBD1
V: TRBV5-5
J: TRBJ1-5
length: 13

CDR3: CASSLWEGGGELFF
DNA: TGCGCCAGCAGCTTGTGGGAGGGCGGCGGGGAGCTGTTTTTT
size: .
D: TRBD2
V: TRBV5-1
J: TRBJ2-2
length: 14

CDR3: CASSLSAGVKGTDTQYF
DNA: TGTGCCAGCAGCTTATCTGCGGGAGTGAAGGGCACAGATACGCAGTATTTT
size: .
D: TRBD2
V: TRBV11-3
J: TRBJ2-3
length: 17

CDR3: CASSFRAGGSSYEQYF
DNA: TGTGCCAGCAGCTTTCGAGCGGGAGGTTCTTCCTACGAGCAGTACTTC
size: .
D: TRBD2
V: TRBV7-9
J: TRBJ2-7
length: 16

CDR3: CAVRTSGRGEQFF
DNA: TGTGCCGTCAGGACTAGCGGGAGAGGTGAGCAGTTCTTC
size: .
D: TRBD2
V: TRBV2
J: TRBJ2-1
length: 13

CDR3: CASSFLGQGPEVQDF
DNA: TGTGCCAGCAGTTTCCTCGGACAGGGCCCGGAGGTGCAAGACTTC
size: .
D: TRBD1
V: TRBV28
J: TRBJ2-7
length: 15

CDR3: CASSPGVEGILSKQYF
DNA: TGCGCCAGCAGCCCTGGGGTAGAGGGGATTCTGTCGAAGCAGTATTTT
size: .
D: .
V: TRBV4-1
J: TRBJ2-3
length: 16

CDR3: CASSLATGQPYEQYF
DNA: TGCGCCAGCAGCTTGGCTACCGGACAGCCCTACGAGCAGTACTTC
size: .
D: .
V: TRBV5-1
J: TRBJ2-7
length: 15

CDR3: CASSGVYEQYF
DNA: TGTGCCAGCAGTGGGGTGTACGAGCAGTACTTC
size: .
D: .
V: TRBV2
J: TRBJ2-7
length: 11

CDR3: CASSPQTSGSRDTQYF
DNA: TGCGCCAGCAGCCCCCAAACTAGCGGGAGCCGAGATACGCAGTATTTT
size: .
D: TRBD2
V: TRBV5-1
J: TRBJ2-3
length: 16